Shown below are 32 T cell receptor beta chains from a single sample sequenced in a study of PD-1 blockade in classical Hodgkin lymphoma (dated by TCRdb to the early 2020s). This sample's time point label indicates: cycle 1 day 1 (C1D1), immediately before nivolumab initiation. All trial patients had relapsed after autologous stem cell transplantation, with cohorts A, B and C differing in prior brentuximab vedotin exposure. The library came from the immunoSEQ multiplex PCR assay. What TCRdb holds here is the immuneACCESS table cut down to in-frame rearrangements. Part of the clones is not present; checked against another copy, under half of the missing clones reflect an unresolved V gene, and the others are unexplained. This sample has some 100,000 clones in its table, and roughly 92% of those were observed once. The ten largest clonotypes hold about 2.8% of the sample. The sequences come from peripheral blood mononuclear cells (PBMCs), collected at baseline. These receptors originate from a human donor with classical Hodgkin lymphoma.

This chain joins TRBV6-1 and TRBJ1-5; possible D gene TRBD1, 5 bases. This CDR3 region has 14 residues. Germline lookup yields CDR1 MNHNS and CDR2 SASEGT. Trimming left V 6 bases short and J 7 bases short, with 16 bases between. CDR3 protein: CASSGGPYGQPQHF. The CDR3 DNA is TGTGCCAGCAGCGGGGGACCCTACGGACAGCCCCAGCATTTT.

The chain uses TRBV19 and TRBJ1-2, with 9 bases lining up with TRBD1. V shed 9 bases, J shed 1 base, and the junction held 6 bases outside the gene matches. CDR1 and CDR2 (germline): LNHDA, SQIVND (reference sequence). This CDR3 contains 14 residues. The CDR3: CASTRGQGNYGYTF. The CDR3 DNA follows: TGTGCCAGCACCCGGGGACAGGGTAACTATGGCTACACCTTC.

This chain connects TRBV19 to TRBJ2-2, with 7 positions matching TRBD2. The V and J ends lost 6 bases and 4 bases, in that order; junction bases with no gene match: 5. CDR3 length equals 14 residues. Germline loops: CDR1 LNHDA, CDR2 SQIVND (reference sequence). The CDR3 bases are TGTGCCAGTAGGGGGAGGGAGTGCACCGGGGAGCTGTTTTTT. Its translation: CASRGRECTGELFF.

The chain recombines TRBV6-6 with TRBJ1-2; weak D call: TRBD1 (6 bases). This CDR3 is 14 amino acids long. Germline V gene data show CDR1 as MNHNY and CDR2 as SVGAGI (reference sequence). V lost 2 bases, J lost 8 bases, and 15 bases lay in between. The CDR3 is CASSYLTGYEGYTF. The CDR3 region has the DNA TGTGCCAGCAGTTACCTAACAGGGTATGAGGGCTACACCTTC.

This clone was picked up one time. The CDR3 spells CASSLLAGLDAYEQYF. The CDR3 DNA is TGTGCCAGCAGCCTGTTAGCGGGGTTGGATGCCTACGAGCAGTACTTC. The chain employs TRBV7-6 and TRBJ2-7; TRBD2 matches 8 bases. This CDR3 spans 16 amino acids. The germline CDR1 and CDR2 sequences are SGHVS and FNYEAQ. Trimming cost V 5 bases and J 2 bases; bases outside gene matches: 11.

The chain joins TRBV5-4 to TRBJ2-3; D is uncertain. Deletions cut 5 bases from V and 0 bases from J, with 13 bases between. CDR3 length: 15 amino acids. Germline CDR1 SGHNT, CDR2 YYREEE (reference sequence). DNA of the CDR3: TGTGCCAGCAGGGCGGCATCTACTAGCACAGATACGCAGTATTTT. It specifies CASRAASTSTDTQYF.

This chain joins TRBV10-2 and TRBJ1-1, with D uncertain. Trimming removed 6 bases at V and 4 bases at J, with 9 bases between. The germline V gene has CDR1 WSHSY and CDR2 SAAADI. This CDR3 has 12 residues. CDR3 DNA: TGCGCCAGCAGGGGTAGAGGCACTGAAGCTTTCTTT. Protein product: CASRGRGTEAFF.

The DNA of the CDR3 is TGCGCCAGCAGCCAGACAGGGAACACTGAAGCTTTCTTT. Translating gives CASSQTGNTEAFF. V is TRBV5-1 and J is TRBJ1-1; tentative D call: TRBD1 (6 bases). V lost 4 bases to trimming and J lost 1 base, with 8 bases between them. The germline CDR1 and CDR2 sequences are SGHRS and YFSETQ. CDR3 length equals 13 residues.

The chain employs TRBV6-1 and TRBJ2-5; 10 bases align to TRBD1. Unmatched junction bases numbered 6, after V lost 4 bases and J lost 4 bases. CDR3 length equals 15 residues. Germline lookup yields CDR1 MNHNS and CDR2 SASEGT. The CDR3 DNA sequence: TGTGCCAGCAGTGTTGGACAGGGGGGGCGAGAGACCCAGTACTTC. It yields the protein CASSVGQGGRETQYF.

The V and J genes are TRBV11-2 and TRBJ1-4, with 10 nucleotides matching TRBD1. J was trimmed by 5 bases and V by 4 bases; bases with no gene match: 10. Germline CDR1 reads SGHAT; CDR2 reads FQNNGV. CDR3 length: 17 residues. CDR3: CASSSPRTGGLNEKLFF. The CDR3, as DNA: TGTGCCAGCAGCTCCCCACGGACAGGGGGATTGAATGAAAAACTGTTTTTT.

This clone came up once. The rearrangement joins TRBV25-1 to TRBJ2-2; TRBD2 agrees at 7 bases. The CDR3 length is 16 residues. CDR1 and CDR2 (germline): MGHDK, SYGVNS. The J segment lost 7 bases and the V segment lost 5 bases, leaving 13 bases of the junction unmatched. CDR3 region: CASSHEREGVSGELFF. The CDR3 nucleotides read TGTGCCAGCAGTCACGAGCGGGAAGGGGTTAGCGGGGAGCTGTTTTTT.

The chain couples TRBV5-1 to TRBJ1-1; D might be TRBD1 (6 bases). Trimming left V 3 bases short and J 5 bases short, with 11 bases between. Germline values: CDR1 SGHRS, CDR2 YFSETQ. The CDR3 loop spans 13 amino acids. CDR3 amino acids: CASSSTGWTEAFF. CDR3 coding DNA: TGCGCCAGCAGCTCAACAGGGTGGACTGAAGCTTTCTTT. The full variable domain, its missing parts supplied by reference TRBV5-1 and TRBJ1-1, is KAGVTQTPRYLIKTRGQQVTLSCSPISGHRSVSWYQQTPGQGLQFLFEYFSETQRNKGNFPGRFSGRQFSNSRSEMNVSTLELGDSALYLCASSSTGWTEAFFGQGTRLTVV.

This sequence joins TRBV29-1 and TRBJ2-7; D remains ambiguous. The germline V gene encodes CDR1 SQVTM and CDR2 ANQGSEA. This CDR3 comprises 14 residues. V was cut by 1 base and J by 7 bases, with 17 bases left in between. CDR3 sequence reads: CSVEGAQAREEQYF. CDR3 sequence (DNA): TGCAGCGTTGAAGGTGCCCAAGCACGTGAAGAGCAGTACTTC.

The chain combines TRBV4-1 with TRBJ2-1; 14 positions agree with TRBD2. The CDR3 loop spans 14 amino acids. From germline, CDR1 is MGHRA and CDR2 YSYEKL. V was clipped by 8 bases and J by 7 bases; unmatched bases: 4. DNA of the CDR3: TGCGCCAGCGGACTAGCGGGAGGCTTGAATGAGCAGTTCTTC. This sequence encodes CASGLAGGLNEQFF.

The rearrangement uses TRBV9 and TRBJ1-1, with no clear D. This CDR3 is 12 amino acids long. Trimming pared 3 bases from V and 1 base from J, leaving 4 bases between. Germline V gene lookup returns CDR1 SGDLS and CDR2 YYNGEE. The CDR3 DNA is TGTGCCAGCAGCGAGGGGAACACTGAAGCTTTCTTT. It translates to CASSEGNTEAFF.

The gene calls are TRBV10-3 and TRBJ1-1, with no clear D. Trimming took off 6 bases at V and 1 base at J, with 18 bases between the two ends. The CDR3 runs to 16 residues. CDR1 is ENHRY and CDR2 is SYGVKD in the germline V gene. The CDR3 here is CAIRRVGPATNTEAFF. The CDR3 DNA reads TGTGCCATCAGAAGGGTAGGTCCAGCGACGAACACTGAAGCTTTCTTT.

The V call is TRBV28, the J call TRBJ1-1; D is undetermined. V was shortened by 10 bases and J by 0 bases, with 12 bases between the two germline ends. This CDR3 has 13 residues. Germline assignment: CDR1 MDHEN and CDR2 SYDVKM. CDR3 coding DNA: TGTGCCACCTCAGGAAGGTTGAACACTGAAGCTTTCTTT. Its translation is CATSGRLNTEAFF.

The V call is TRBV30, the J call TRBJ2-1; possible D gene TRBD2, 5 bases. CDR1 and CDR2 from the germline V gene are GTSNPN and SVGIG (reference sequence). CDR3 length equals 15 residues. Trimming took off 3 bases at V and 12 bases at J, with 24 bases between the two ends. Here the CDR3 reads CAWRRAAVRAMGQFF. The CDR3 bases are TGTGCCTGGAGACGGGCGGCGGTGAGGGCCATGGGGCAGTTCTTC.

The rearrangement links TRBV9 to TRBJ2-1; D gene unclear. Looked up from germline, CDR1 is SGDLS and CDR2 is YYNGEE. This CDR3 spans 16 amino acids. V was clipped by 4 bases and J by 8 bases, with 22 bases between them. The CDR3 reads CASSPNIGSRDHEQFF. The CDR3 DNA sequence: TGTGCCAGCAGCCCAAATATAGGTTCGCGCGATCATGAGCAGTTCTTC.

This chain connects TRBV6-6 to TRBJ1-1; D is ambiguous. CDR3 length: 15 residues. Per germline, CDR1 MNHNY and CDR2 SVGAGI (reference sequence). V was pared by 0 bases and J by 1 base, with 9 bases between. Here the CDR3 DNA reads TGTGCCAGCAGTTACTCGGGCCAGAAGAACACTGAAGCTTTCTTT. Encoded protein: CASSYSGQKNTEAFF.

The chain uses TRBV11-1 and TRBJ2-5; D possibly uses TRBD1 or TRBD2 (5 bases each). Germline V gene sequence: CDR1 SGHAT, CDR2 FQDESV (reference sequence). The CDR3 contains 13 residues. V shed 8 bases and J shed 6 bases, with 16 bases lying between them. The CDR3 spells CASGGRTTQTQYF. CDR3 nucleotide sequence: TGTGCCAGCGGGGGAAGAACGACACAGACCCAGTACTTC.

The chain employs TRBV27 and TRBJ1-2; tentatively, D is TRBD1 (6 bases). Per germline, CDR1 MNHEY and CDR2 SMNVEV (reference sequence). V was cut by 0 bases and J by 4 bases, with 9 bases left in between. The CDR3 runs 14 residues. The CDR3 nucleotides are TGTGCCAGCAGTTTATCCGGGGGCGGCTATGGCTACACCTTC. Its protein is CASSLSGGGYGYTF.

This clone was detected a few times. CDR3 residues: CASSLRGGGELFF. CDR3 DNA sequence: TGTGCCAGCAGCTTGCGGGGAGGCGGGGAGCTGTTTTTT. V gene TRBV7-2 combines with J gene TRBJ2-2; D may be TRBD2 (6 bases). Germline V CDR1 and CDR2: SGHTA, FQGNSA. The CDR3 sequence is 13 residues long. V lost 3 bases, J lost 7 bases, and 9 bases lay in between.

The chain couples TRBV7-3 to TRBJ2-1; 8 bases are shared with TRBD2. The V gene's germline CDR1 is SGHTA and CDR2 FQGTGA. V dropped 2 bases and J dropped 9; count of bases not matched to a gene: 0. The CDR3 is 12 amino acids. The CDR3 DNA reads TGTGCCAGCAGCTTAGCGGGAGGTGAGCAGTTCTTC. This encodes CASSLAGGEQFF.

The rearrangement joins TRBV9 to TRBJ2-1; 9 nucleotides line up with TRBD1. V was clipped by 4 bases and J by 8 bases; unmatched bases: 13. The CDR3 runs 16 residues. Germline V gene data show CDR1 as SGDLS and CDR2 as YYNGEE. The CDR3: CASSPTSRDRVHEQFF. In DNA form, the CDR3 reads TGTGCCAGCAGCCCCACTAGCCGGGACAGGGTCCATGAGCAGTTCTTC.

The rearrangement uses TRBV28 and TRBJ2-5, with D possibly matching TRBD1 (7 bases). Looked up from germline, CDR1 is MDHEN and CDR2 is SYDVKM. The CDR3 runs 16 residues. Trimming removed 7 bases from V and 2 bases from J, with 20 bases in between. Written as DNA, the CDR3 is TGTGCCAGCACCAACCGGGCCAGGGGGGTTCAAGAGACCCAGTACTTC. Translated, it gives CASTNRARGVQETQYF.

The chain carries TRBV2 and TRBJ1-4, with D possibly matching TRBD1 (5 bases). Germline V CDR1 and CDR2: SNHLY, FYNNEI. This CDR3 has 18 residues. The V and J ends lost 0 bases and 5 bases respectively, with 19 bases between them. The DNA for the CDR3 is TGTGCCAGCAGTGAAGCGCTTCAGGGTATGGAATTAAATGAAAAACTGTTTTTT. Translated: CASSEALQGMELNEKLFF.

The CDR3 bases are TGTGCCAGCAGCGCCTCGGGGGGCCCTGAGACCCAGTACTTC. Translation gives CASSASGGPETQYF. The rearrangement links TRBV9 to TRBJ2-5; maybe TRBD2 (7 bases). This CDR3 contains 14 residues. CDR1 is SGDLS, CDR2 YYNGEE, per germline. V was pared by 3 bases and J by 5 bases, with 14 bases between.

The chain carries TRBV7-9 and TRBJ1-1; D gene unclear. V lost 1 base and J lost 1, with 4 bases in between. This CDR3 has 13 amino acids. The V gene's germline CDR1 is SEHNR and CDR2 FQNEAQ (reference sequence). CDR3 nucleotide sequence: TGTGCCAGCAGCTTAGGGCGGAACACTGAAGCTTTCTTT. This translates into CASSLGRNTEAFF.

The CDR3 spells CSVSRVPTYEQYF. In DNA form, the CDR3 reads TGCAGCGTATCCAGGGTTCCCACCTACGAGCAGTACTTC. This sequence joins TRBV29-1 and TRBJ2-7; D perhaps matches TRBD1 (5 bases). The CDR3 consists of 13 residues. CDR1 is SQVTM and CDR2 is ANQGSEA in the germline V gene. With 6 bases removed from V and 2 bases from J, the gap between germline ends came to 14 bases.

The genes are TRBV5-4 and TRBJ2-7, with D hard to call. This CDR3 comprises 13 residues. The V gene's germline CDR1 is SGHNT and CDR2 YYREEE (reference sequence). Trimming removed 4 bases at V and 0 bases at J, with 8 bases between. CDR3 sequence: CASSPEISYEQYF. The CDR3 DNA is TGTGCCAGCAGCCCAGAGATCTCCTACGAGCAGTACTTC.

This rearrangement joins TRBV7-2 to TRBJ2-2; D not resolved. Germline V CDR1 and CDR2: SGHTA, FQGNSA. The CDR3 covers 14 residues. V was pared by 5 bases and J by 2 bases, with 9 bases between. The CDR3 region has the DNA TGTGCCAGCAGCGTCGCGACCAACACCGGGGAGCTGTTTTTT. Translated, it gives CASSVATNTGELFF.